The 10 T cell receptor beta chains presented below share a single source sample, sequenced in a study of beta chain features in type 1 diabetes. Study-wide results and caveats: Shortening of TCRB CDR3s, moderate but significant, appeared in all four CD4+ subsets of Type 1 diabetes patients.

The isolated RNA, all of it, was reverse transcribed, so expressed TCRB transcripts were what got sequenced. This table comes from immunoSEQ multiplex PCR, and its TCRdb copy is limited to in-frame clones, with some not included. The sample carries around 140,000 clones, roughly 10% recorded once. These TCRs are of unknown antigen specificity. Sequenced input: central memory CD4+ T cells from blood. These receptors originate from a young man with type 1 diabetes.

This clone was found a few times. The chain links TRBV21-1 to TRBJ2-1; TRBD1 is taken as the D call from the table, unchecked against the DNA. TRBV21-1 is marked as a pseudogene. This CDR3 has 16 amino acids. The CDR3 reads CASSKVGTGKENEQFF. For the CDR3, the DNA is TGTGCCAGCAGCAAAGTCGGGACAGGGAAGGAGAATGAGCAGTTCTTC.

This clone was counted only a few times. CDR3 region: CASSPRTSGEQYF. The CDR3 DNA is TGTGCCAGCAGCCCCCGAACGTCCGGCGAGCAGTACTTC. The V call is TRBV11-2, the J call TRBJ2-7; D is ambiguous. CDR3 length equals 13 residues. Germline V gives CDR1 SGHAT, CDR2 FQNNGV. V shed 5 bases and J shed 6 bases, with 14 bases lying between them.

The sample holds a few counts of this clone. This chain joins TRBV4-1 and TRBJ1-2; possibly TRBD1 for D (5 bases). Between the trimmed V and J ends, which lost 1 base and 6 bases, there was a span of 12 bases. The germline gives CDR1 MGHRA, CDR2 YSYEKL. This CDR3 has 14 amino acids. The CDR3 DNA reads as TGCGCCAGCAGCCAAGGACATGGGGCGGATGGCTACACCTTC. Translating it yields CASSQGHGADGYTF.

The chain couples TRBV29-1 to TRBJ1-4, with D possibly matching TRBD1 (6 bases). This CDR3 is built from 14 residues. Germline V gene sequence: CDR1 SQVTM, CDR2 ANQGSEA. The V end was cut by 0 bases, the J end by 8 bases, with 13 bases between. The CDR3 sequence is CSVEDGQGSEKLFF. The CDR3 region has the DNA TGCAGCGTTGAAGATGGGCAGGGGAGCGAAAAACTGTTTTTT.

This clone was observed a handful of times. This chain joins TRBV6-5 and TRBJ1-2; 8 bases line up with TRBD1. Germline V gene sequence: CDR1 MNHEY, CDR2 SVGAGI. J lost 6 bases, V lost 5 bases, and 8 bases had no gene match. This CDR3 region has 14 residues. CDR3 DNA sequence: TGTGCCAGCAGTATCCGGGACAGGACGAATGGCTACACCTTC. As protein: CASSIRDRTNGYTF.

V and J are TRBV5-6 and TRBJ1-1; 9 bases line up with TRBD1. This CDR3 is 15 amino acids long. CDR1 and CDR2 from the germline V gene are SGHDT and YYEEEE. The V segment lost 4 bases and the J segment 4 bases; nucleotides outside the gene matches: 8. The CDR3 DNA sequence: TGTGCCAGCAGCCGCACAGGGGGCGCGGTCACTGAAGCTTTCTTT. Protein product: CASSRTGGAVTEAFF.

The CDR3 DNA reads TGTGCCAGCAGCTTTTCGGGGTCCTCCTATAATTCACCCCTCCACTTT. Translation gives CASSFSGSSYNSPLHF. V is TRBV7-2 and J is TRBJ1-6; D gene unclear. Germline CDR1 SGHTA, CDR2 FQGNSA. CDR3 size: 16 residues. V was clipped by 3 bases and J by 0 bases, with 9 bases between them.

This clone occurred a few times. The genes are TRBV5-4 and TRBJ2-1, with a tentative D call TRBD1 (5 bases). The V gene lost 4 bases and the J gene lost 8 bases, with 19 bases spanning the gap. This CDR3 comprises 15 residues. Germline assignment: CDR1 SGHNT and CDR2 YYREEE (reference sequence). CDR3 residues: CASSPPLRGGDEQFF. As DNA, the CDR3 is TGTGCCAGCAGCCCCCCCCTAAGGGGTGGGGATGAGCAGTTCTTC. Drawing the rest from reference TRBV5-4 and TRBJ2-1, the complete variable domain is ETGVTQSPTHLIKTRGQQVTLRCSSQSGHNTVSWYQQALGQGPQFIFQYYREEENGRGNFPPRFSGLQFPNYSSELNVNALELDDSALYLCASSPPLRGGDEQFFGPGTRLTVL.

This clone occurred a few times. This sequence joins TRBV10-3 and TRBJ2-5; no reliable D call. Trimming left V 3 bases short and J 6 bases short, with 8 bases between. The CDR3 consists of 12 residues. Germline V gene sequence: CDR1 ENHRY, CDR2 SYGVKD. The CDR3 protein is CAISDRVQTQYF. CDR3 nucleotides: TGTGCCATCAGTGACCGGGTGCAGACCCAGTACTTC.

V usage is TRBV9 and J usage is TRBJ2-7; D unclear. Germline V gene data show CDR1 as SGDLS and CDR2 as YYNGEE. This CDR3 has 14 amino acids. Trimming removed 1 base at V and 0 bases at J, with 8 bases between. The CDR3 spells CASSVSPSSYEQYF. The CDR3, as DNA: TGTGCCAGCAGCGTATCTCCTAGCTCCTACGAGCAGTACTTC.